Here is one T cell receptor beta chain with its context. This CDR3 has 16 amino acids. CDR1 is LGHNA and CDR2 is YNFKEQ in the germline V gene. V shed 4 bases, J shed 7 bases, and the junction held 12 bases outside the gene matches. The entry originates in a study of T cell responses to AZD1222 COVID-19 vaccine. Assay: immunoSEQ multiplex PCR; the TCRdb copy retains only in-frame clones and omits some. The sample shows 180,000 or so clones, around 92% of them seen only once. This TCR was recovered from an adult who received the AZD1222 COVID-19 vaccine. Sequencing used peripheral blood, obtained 28 days after the second AZD1222 dose. The rearrangement joins TRBV4-2 to TRBJ2-1; 8 nucleotides match TRBD2. The CDR3 DNA follows: TGTGCCAGCAGCCCATCTCCAGCGGGAGCTGTAAATGAGCAGTTCTTC. This gives the protein CASSPSPAGAVNEQFF.